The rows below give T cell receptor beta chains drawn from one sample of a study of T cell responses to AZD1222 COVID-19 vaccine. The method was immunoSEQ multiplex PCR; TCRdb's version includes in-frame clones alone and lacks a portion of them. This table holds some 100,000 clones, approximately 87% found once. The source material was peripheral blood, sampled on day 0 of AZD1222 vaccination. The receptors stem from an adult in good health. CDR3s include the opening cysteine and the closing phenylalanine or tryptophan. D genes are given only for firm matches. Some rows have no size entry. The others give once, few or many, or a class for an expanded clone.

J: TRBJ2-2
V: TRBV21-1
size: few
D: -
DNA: TGTGCCAGCACCCTAGTCCGGGTAGCCACCGGGGAGCTGTTTTTT
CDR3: CASTLVRVATGELFF

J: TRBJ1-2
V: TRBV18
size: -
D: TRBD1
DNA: TGTGCCAGCTCACCTGGACAGGGCCGGTTCGGCTATGGCTACACCTTC
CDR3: CASSPGQGRFGYGYTF

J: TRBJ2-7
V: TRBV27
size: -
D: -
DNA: TGTGCCAGCAGTTCTAGCGCAGTCTACGAGCAGTACTTC
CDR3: CASSSSAVYEQYF

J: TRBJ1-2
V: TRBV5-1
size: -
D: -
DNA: TGCGCCAGCAGCTTGGCCGGCAGGTCGAGGAACACCTTC
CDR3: CASSLAGRSRNTF

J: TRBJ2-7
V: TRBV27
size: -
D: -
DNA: TGTGCCAGCAGTTTAGTTCGAGGCGAGCAGTACTTC
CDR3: CASSLVRGEQYF

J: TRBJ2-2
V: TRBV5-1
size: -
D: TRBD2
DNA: TGCGCCAGCAGCTTTAGCGGGGGGAACGGGGAGCTGTTTTTT
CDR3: CASSFSGGNGELFF

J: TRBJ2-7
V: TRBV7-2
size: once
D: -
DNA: TGTGCCAGCAGCTTAGATCCCCTGACTCGAGCGTTCCGCGAGCAGTACTTC
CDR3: CASSLDPLTRAFREQYF

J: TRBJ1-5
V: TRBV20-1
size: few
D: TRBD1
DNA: TGCAGTGCTAGTCCTATCCGAGGGGGCAACAGGGACAATCAGCCCCAGCATTTT
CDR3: CSASPIRGGNRDNQPQHF

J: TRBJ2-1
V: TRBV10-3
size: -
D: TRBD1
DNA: TGTGCCATCGGGACAGGGATCAATGAGCAGTTCTTC
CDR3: CAIGTGINEQFF

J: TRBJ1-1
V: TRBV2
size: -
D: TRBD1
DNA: TGTGCCAGCACGGGCAGGGGGCATCCCAGGGGGACTGAAGCTTTCTTT
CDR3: CASTGRGHPRGTEAFF

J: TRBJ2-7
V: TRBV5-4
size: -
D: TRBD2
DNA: TGTGCCAGCAGCCCCGGGGGTAGCGGGGGGGATTACGAGCAGTACTTC
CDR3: CASSPGGSGGDYEQYF

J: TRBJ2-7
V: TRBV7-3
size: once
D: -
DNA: TGTGCCAGCAGCCATTCCGGGGAGCACGAGCAGTACTTC
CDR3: CASSHSGEHEQYF

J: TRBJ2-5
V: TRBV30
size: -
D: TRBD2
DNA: TGTGCCTGGGCGGCGGGGCGGGAGGAGACCCAGTACTTC
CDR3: CAWAAGREETQYF

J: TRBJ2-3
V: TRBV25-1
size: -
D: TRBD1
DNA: TGTGCCAGCAGTGACGGACAGGGAGCAGATACGCAGTATTTT
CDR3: CASSDGQGADTQYF

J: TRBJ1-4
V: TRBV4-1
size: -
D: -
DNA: TGCGCCAGCAGCCAAGATGAGGGAGCAACTAATGAAAAACTGTTTTTT
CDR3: CASSQDEGATNEKLFF

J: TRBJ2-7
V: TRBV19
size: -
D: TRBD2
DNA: TGTGCCAGTAGTATATCCCCCTCAAGACTAGCGGGAGACGAGCAGTACTTC
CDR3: CASSISPSRLAGDEQYF

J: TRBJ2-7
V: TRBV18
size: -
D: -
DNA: TGTGCCAGCTCACCACGTTTGGGGGGACCCTACGAGCAGTACTTC
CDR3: CASSPRLGGPYEQYF

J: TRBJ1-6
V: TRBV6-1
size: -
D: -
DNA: TGTGCCAGCAGTGACGTGGGGGGCGGTTCTTCACCCCTCCACTTT
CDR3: CASSDVGGGSSPLHF

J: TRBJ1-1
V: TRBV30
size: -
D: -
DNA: TGTGCCTGGAGTAGACAGACGAACACTGAAGCTTTCTTT
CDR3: CAWSRQTNTEAFF

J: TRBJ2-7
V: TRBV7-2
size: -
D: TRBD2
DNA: TGTGCCAGCAGCTTAGCGCCTAGCGGGGGGGCTAACGAGCAGTACTTC
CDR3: CASSLAPSGGANEQYF

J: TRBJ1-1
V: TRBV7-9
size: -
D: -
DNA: TGTGCCAGCAGCTTTTATGGGGGAGGGAACACTGAAGCTTTCTTT
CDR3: CASSFYGGGNTEAFF

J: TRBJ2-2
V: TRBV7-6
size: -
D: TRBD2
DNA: TGTGCCAGCAGACCGGGACTAGCGCCCGGCCCGAACACCGGGGAGCTGTTTTTT
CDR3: CASRPGLAPGPNTGELFF

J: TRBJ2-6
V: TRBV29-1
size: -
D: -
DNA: TGCAGCGTTGGGGAAACTGGGGCCAACGTCCTGACTTTC
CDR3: CSVGETGANVLTF